Sequencing of this TCR beta chain was carried out in a study of PD-L1 blockade in urothelial cancer. Background on the study: Before enrollment, 0 to 3 chemotherapy regimens had been given to patients.

Germline V gene sequence: CDR1 SNHLY, CDR2 FYNNEI. Unmatched junction bases numbered 8, after V lost 6 bases and J lost 4 bases. CDR3 length: 15 amino acids. Sample time point: peripheral blood 6 weeks after treatment start. Sequenced by immunoSEQ multiplex PCR; TCRdb stores in-frame clones only, minus some. The repertoire holds about 76,000 clones, with 80% to 95% as singletons. The chain uses TRBV2 and TRBJ1-1, with 10 nucleotides matching TRBD1. Specimen: PBMCs, collected around atezolizumab (anti-PD-L1) treatment. This receptor was obtained from a woman of 80 years or more with urothelial cancer. CDR3 amino acids: CASSETGDRGTEAFF. DNA for the CDR3: TGTGCCAGCAGCGAGACTGGGGACAGGGGCACTGAAGCTTTCTTT.